Given below is one T cell receptor (beta chain) in context. V lost 4 bases, J lost 0 bases, and 10 bases stayed unmatched. The V gene's germline CDR1 is ENHRY and CDR2 SYGVKD. The CDR3 is made up of 18 amino acids. This sample was included in a study of PD-L1 blockade in urothelial cancer. Study overall: Atezolizumab 1,200 mg was given intravenously every 3 weeks, starting 2014.

The time point here: pretreatment peripheral blood. Sequencing was performed with immunoSEQ multiplex PCR; in TCRdb, only in-frame clones are kept and a portion is missing. The sample lists approximately 90,000 clones, around 85% occurring once. The source of this sequence is a man aged 60 to 75 with urothelial cancer. This specimen was PBMCs, taken around atezolizumab (anti-PD-L1) treatment. The V gene is TRBV10-3, the J gene TRBJ1-3, with 9 bases matching TRBD1. The CDR3 here is CAISGRTGDLRSGNTIYF. The CDR3 DNA follows: TGTGCCATCAGTGGCAGGACAGGGGACCTTCGCTCTGGAAACACCATATATTTT.